Shown below are 10 T cell receptor beta chains from a single sample sequenced in a study of human T cells and chemical hapten exposure. This sample's time point: patch test 2, 6 weeks after DPC sensitization. Indicated treatment: therapeutic diphenylcyclopropenone sensitization with weekly scalp DPC. TCRdb reprocessed the RACE reads via MiXCR and lists one record per CDR3 protein. The repertoire consists of tens of thousands of distinct CDR3 sequences, with about 10% occurring once and the leading ten covering 5%. The starting material was whole blood, obtained in connection with sensitization to the hapten diphenylcyclopropenone (DPC). The receptors were sampled from a woman aged 45 to 65 with alopecia areata. Some clones in this sample may be carry-over from other donors' samples.

This clonotype was counted at least ten times. The chain recombines TRBV29-1 with TRBJ1-2; possibly TRBD1 for D (5 bases). The CDR3 runs to 13 residues. Germline V gives CDR1 SQVTM, CDR2 ANQGSEA. V was trimmed by 4 bases and J by 5 bases, leaving 14 bases between them. CDR3 residues: CSVVSTGGYGYTF. The CDR3 DNA sequence: TGCAGCGTTGTCTCGACCGGGGGGTATGGCTACACCTTC.

Only a few counts were recorded for this clonotype. This sequence joins TRBV10-3 and TRBJ1-6; unclear D gene. There are 12 residues in the CDR3. V lost 6 bases to trimming and J lost 6 bases, with 6 bases between them. The V gene's germline CDR1 is ENHRY and CDR2 SYGVKD. This CDR3 reads CAIRGVNSPLHF. The CDR3 DNA follows: TGTGCCATCAGGGGAGTTAATTCACCCCTCCACTTT.

At least ten counts were recorded for this clonotype. The gene calls are TRBV19 and TRBJ2-3, with D possibly TRBD2 on 5 matching bases. This CDR3 spans 15 amino acids. CDR1 and CDR2 (germline): LNHDA, SQIVND (reference sequence). Trimming removed 2 bases from V and 3 bases from J, with 12 bases in between. The CDR3 spells CASSISGERTDTQYF. The CDR3 nucleotides are TGTGCCAGTAGTATATCCGGGGAAAGAACAGATACGCAGTATTTT.

This clonotype was counted at least ten times. The chain couples TRBV11-2 to TRBJ1-4; no clear D gene. From germline, CDR1 is SGHAT and CDR2 FQNNGV. Between the trimmed V and J ends, which lost 7 bases and 8 bases, there was a span of 14 bases. CDR3 size: 13 residues. CDR3 coding DNA: TGTGCCAGCAACCGGCGGGTTGGAGAAAAACTGTTTTTT. This translates into CASNRRVGEKLFF.

This clonotype was seen at least ten times. The chain recombines TRBV9 with TRBJ2-1; TRBD2 aligns across 9 bases. V lost 1 base to trimming and J lost 5 bases; unmatched junction nucleotides: 7. Germline V gene data show CDR1 as SGDLS and CDR2 as YYNGEE. This CDR3 is built from 16 residues. CDR3 in DNA: TGTGCCAGCAGCGTATTAGCGGGAGCAGGCGACAATGAGCAGTTCTTC. Its translation is CASSVLAGAGDNEQFF.

This clonotype turned up a few times. The chain recombines TRBV18 with TRBJ1-4, with D perhaps TRBD1 (5 bases). The CDR3 runs to 15 residues. Per germline, CDR1 KGHSH and CDR2 LQKENI. V lost 3 bases and J 8 bases, leaving 16 bases between the germline ends. CDR3 coding DNA: TGTGCCAGCTCACCCCGCCGGGACTCAGAAGAAAAACTGTTTTTT. This codes for CASSPRRDSEEKLFF.

This clonotype has a count of ten or more. J is TRBJ2-2 and V is TRBV19, with TRBD2 identical over 7 bases. The CDR3 spans 17 residues. With 4 bases clipped from V and 2 bases from J, the junction kept 10 bases outside the gene matches. Germline V gene sequence: CDR1 LNHDA, CDR2 SQIVND (reference sequence). Here the CDR3 reads CASSRHTTSRNTGELFF. The CDR3 nucleotides read TGTGCCAGTAGTAGACACACGACTAGCCGAAACACCGGGGAGCTGTTTTTT.

This clonotype was recorded at least ten times. The chain recombines TRBV20-1 with TRBJ2-2; D possibly corresponds to TRBD2 (6 bases). With 1 base removed from V and 5 bases from J, the gap between germline ends came to 17 bases. Per germline, CDR1 DFQATT and CDR2 SNEGSKA (reference sequence). The CDR3 has 16 amino acids. The CDR3 DNA follows: TGCAGTGCTAGAGGCGGGGATTATGTAAATACCGGGGAGCTGTTTTTT. It yields the protein CSARGGDYVNTGELFF.

This sequence joins TRBV20-1 and TRBJ1-6; 7 bases map to TRBD1. V was clipped by 0 bases and J by 0 bases; unmatched bases: 5. From germline, CDR1 is DFQATT and CDR2 SNEGSKA (reference sequence). The CDR3 extends over 17 amino acids. In DNA, the CDR3 is TGCAGTGCTAGAGATGAGCAGGGGGGCTCCTATAATTCACCCCTCCACTTT. Translation: CSARDEQGGSYNSPLHF.

This clonotype appeared many times. The genes are TRBV28 and TRBJ2-7; D is uncertain. Germline V gives CDR1 MDHEN, CDR2 SYDVKM. This CDR3 contains 14 residues. Trimming removed 3 bases from V and 0 bases from J, with 9 bases in between. This CDR3 is CASSLPGNSYEQYF. As DNA, the CDR3 is TGTGCCAGCAGTTTGCCAGGAAACTCCTACGAGCAGTACTTC.